These 27 T cell receptor beta chains share one sample of origin, sequenced in a study of T cell responses to AZD1222 COVID-19 vaccine (dated by TCRdb to about 2021). Libraries were prepared through the immunoSEQ multiplex PCR assay. Not all clones reach the TCRdb copy of this immuneACCESS table, which keeps in-frame sequences only. Checked studies attribute under half of the gap to unresolved V genes and leave the rest unexplained. This sample is represented by about 81,000 clones; around 90% of them were singletons. Of the sample, about 8% falls within the top ten clones. Sample time point, as interpreted from the label and publication: about 28 days (+/-7) after the second vaccine dose. The sample here was peripheral blood, taken 28 days after the second AZD1222 dose. Every receptor here comes from an adult who received the AZD1222 COVID-19 vaccine.

This CDR3 is CASSQQLGGNQPQHF. In nucleotides, the CDR3 is TGTGCCAGTAGTCAACAGCTTGGGGGCAATCAGCCCCAGCATTTT. V and J are TRBV19 and TRBJ1-5; the D is unclear. The germline V gene has CDR1 LNHDA and CDR2 SQIVND (reference sequence). The ends were cut back, 5 bases at V and 2 bases at J, with 13 bases in the middle. The CDR3 totals 15 residues.

The chain is built from TRBV18 and TRBJ1-1, with D possibly being TRBD1 (6 bases). The CDR3 runs 14 residues. V was trimmed by 2 bases and J by 1 base, leaving 8 bases between them. Per the germline V gene, CDR1 is KGHSH and CDR2 is LQKENI. The CDR3 DNA reads TGTGCCAGCTCACCAAGGACAGAGAACACTGAAGCTTTCTTT. Its protein is CASSPRTENTEAFF.

The rearrangement uses TRBV6-1 and TRBJ2-7, with TRBD1 matching over 11 bases. CDR3 size: 14 residues. Looked up from germline, CDR1 is MNHNS and CDR2 is SASEGT. The V and J ends lost 1 base and 7 bases, in that order; junction bases with no gene match: 3. CDR3 in amino acids: CASSEGTGGVEQYF. CDR3 sequence (DNA): TGTGCCAGCAGTGAAGGGACAGGGGGCGTTGAGCAGTACTTC.

V usage is TRBV15 and J usage is TRBJ2-1; TRBD1 might be the D (6 bases). The CDR3 totals 16 residues. Germline V lookup: CDR1 LNHNV, CDR2 YYDKDF (reference sequence). V was trimmed by 0 bases and J by 9 bases, leaving 18 bases between them. This CDR3 is CATSRDLQGPPSEQFF. Here the CDR3 DNA reads TGTGCCACCAGCAGAGATCTACAGGGCCCCCCGAGTGAGCAGTTCTTC.

The chain uses TRBV28 and TRBJ2-1; 9 bases match TRBD1. This CDR3 has 15 residues. CDR1 and CDR2 (germline): MDHEN, SYDVKM. Losses at the gene ends were 3 bases for V and 4 bases for J; bases not matched to a gene: 4. CDR3 region: CASSLGQGMYNEQFF. For the CDR3, the DNA is TGTGCCAGCAGTTTGGGACAGGGAATGTACAATGAGCAGTTCTTC.

The chain couples TRBV30 to TRBJ2-2; D is unresolved. Per the germline V gene, CDR1 is GTSNPN and CDR2 is SVGIG (reference sequence). Trimming took off 2 bases at V and 4 bases at J, with 14 bases between the two ends. The CDR3 spans 15 residues. This CDR3 reads CAWSPPPGVTGELFF. In DNA, the CDR3 is TGTGCCTGGAGTCCACCTCCAGGAGTCACCGGGGAGCTGTTTTTT.

The chain is built from TRBV5-1 and TRBJ1-1; 9 nucleotides line up with TRBD1. Germline CDR1 reads SGHRS; CDR2 reads YFSETQ. J was trimmed by 2 bases and V by 5 bases; bases with no gene match: 4. The CDR3 has 14 amino acids. The CDR3 protein is CASRPGQGNTEAFF. The DNA of the CDR3 is TGCGCCAGCAGACCGGGACAGGGCAACACTGAAGCTTTCTTT. Together with reference TRBV5-1 and TRBJ1-1, the CDR3 gives the full variable domain: KAGVTQTPRYLIKTRGQQVTLSCSPISGHRSVSWYQQTPGQGLQFLFEYFSETQRNKGNFPGRFSGRQFSNSRSEMNVSTLELGDSALYLCASRPGQGNTEAFFGQGTRLTVV.

The chain uses TRBV5-1 and TRBJ2-7; either TRBD1 or TRBD2 may fit D (5 bases each). V was pared by 4 bases and J by 5 bases, with 13 bases between. This CDR3 region has 13 residues. Germline loops: CDR1 SGHRS, CDR2 YFSETQ. This chain's CDR3 is CASSPWGFNEQYF. The CDR3 coding sequence is TGCGCCAGCAGCCCCTGGGGGTTCAACGAGCAGTACTTC.

A few counts support this clone. The V call is TRBV7-6, the J call TRBJ2-1, with TRBD1 as a possible D gene (5 bases). V gave up 3 bases and J gave up 7 bases, with 19 bases separating them. Per germline, CDR1 SGHVS and CDR2 FNYEAQ. The CDR3 loop spans 16 amino acids. The CDR3 loop reads CASSLLPYTPGNEQFF. The CDR3 DNA reads TGTGCCAGCAGCTTGCTCCCCTACACTCCAGGGAATGAGCAGTTCTTC.

The V and J genes are TRBV6-2 or TRBV6-3 and TRBJ1-1; D is unclear. V was cut by 2 bases and J by 5 bases, with 9 bases left in between. Germline V gene data show CDR1 as MNHEY and CDR2 as SVGEGT. This CDR3 region has 13 residues. The CDR3: CASSYQFGTEAFF. CDR3 coding DNA: TGTGCCAGCAGTTACCAGTTCGGTACTGAAGCTTTCTTT.

The chain is built from TRBV3-1 (or the pseudogene TRBV3-2) and TRBJ2-7; unclear D gene. Germline V CDR1 and CDR2: LGHDT, YNNKEL (reference sequence). V was clipped by 4 bases and J by 4 bases, with 8 bases between them. The CDR3 loop spans 12 amino acids. The CDR3 sequence: CASSPDGYEQYF. CDR3 bases: TGTGCCAGCAGCCCCGACGGTTACGAGCAGTACTTC.

This clone appeared a single time. The genes are TRBV19 and TRBJ2-3, with D maybe TRBD2 (6 bases). Trimming took off 8 bases at V and 0 bases at J, with 12 bases between the two ends. There are 14 residues in the CDR3. Germline V gene lookup returns CDR1 LNHDA and CDR2 SQIVND (reference sequence). CDR3 protein: CASWDWASTDTQYF. The CDR3 coding sequence is TGTGCCAGTTGGGACTGGGCCAGCACAGATACGCAGTATTTT.

The J gene is TRBJ2-1, the V gene TRBV6-5; D is perhaps TRBD2 (5 bases). The CDR3 runs to 13 residues. CDR1 MNHEY and CDR2 SVGAGI come from the germline V gene. Trimming stripped 8 bases from V and 7 bases from J, with 15 bases between. DNA of the CDR3: TGTGCCAGCGGAACTGAGCGAGGGAATGAGCAGTTCTTC. The encoded protein is CASGTERGNEQFF.

This clone came up once. The chain uses TRBV19 and TRBJ1-5; D gene uncertain. The CDR3 loop spans 12 amino acids. Germline V CDR1 and CDR2: LNHDA, SQIVND (reference sequence). The V and J ends lost 1 base and 4 bases respectively, with 2 bases between them. CDR3 bases: TGTGCCAGTAGTATAGGGAATCAGCCCCAGCATTTT. Encoded protein: CASSIGNQPQHF.

The rearrangement joins TRBV7-9 to TRBJ1-5; TRBD1 matches at 10 bases. The CDR3 length is 14 residues. Trimming at V came to 5 bases and at J to 10 bases, leaving 8 bases not matched to a gene. The germline V gene has CDR1 SEHNR and CDR2 FQNEAQ (reference sequence). This CDR3 reads CASSPGTGESPQHF. The CDR3 bases are TGTGCCAGCAGCCCGGGGACAGGGGAAAGCCCCCAGCATTTT.

The gene calls are TRBV7-2 and TRBJ2-3, with 7 bases that match TRBD2. Germline V lookup: CDR1 SGHTA, CDR2 FQGNSA. CDR3 length equals 15 residues. J lost 6 bases, V lost 1 base, and 7 bases had no gene match. The CDR3 nucleotides are TGTGCCAGCAGCTTAGGAGGCGGGAGACTTGATACGCAGTATTTT. Its protein product is CASSLGGGRLDTQYF.

The V and J genes are TRBV24-1 and TRBJ2-1, with D uncertain. V dropped 0 bases and J dropped 7 bases, with 9 bases sitting between them. CDR1 KGHDR and CDR2 SFDVKD come from the germline V gene. The CDR3 extends over 14 amino acids. The CDR3: CATSDLNVGNEQFF. The CDR3 region has the DNA TGTGCCACCAGTGATTTGAATGTGGGGAATGAGCAGTTCTTC.

The chain has TRBV28 and TRBJ2-3, with D possibly TRBD2 on 5 matching bases. Germline loops: CDR1 MDHEN, CDR2 SYDVKM. Trimming shortened V by 7 bases and J by 3 bases, and 20 bases separated the two germline ends. There are 16 residues in the CDR3. The CDR3 DNA sequence: TGTGCCAGCACCCGCGGTGGAGGCCTCCTAACAGATACGCAGTATTTT. Its protein product is CASTRGGGLLTDTQYF. Combining the CDR3 with reference TRBV28 and TRBJ2-3 gives the whole variable domain DVKVTQSSRYLVKRTGEKVFLECVQDMDHENMFWYRQDPGLGLRLIYFSYDVKMKEKGDIPEGYSVSREKKERFSLILESASTNQTSMYLCASTRGGGLLTDTQYFGPGTRLTVL.

The chain combines TRBV2 with TRBJ2-2, with no clear D. The V gene lost 8 bases and the J gene lost 7 bases, with 8 bases spanning the gap. The germline V gene has CDR1 SNHLY and CDR2 FYNNEI. The CDR3 totals 11 residues. CDR3 in amino acids: CASGLLGELFF. CDR3 in DNA: TGTGCCAGCGGTCTTCTCGGGGAGCTGTTTTTT.

The genes are TRBV5-1 and TRBJ1-2; D unresolved. The CDR3 totals 13 residues. The V gene lost 0 bases and the J gene lost 2 bases, with 5 bases spanning the gap. The germline gives CDR1 SGHRS, CDR2 YFSETQ. CDR3 residues: CASSLDPNYGYTF. Written as DNA, the CDR3 is TGCGCCAGCAGCTTGGATCCGAACTATGGCTACACCTTC.

This clone was seen a few times. The gene calls are TRBV29-1 and TRBJ2-7; 15 bases align to TRBD2. The germline V gene encodes CDR1 SQVTM and CDR2 ANQGSEA. CDR3 length: 15 residues. J gave up 4 bases and V 6 bases, and 7 bases lay outside the gene matches. The CDR3 loop reads CSVMGLAGGVYEQYF. DNA of the CDR3: TGCAGCGTCATGGGACTAGCGGGAGGTGTTTACGAGCAGTACTTC.

V gene TRBV5-1 combines with J gene TRBJ2-3, with D perhaps matching TRBD1 (6 bases). Germline V gene lookup returns CDR1 SGHRS and CDR2 YFSETQ. This CDR3 is built from 15 residues. The V and J ends lost 0 bases and 2 bases respectively, with 10 bases between them. The CDR3 nucleotides are TGCGCCAGCAGCTTGGGGACAGAGTTCACAGATACGCAGTATTTT. It encodes CASSLGTEFTDTQYF.

The V call is TRBV6-6, the J call TRBJ2-7; the D gene is possibly TRBD2 (6 bases). This CDR3 contains 12 residues. The germline gives CDR1 MNHNY, CDR2 SVGAGI (reference sequence). Deletions cut 2 bases from V and 6 bases from J, with 8 bases between. The CDR3: CASSYGGGEQYF. CDR3 nucleotides: TGTGCCAGCAGTTACGGGGGAGGCGAGCAGTACTTC.

The chain couples TRBV6-6 to TRBJ1-1, with a tentative D call TRBD1 (5 bases). Trimming cost V 5 bases and J 1 base, with 11 bases left between them. There are 14 residues in the CDR3. Germline CDR1 MNHNY, CDR2 SVGAGI (reference sequence). The chain's CDR3 is CASSPRGKNTEAFF. In DNA, the CDR3 is TGTGCCAGCAGTCCTAGGGGAAAGAACACTGAAGCTTTCTTT.

This clone was seen once. This chain uses TRBV28 with TRBJ1-2; possible D gene TRBD1, 6 bases. Trimming removed 7 bases from V and 4 bases from J, with 19 bases in between. Germline lookup yields CDR1 MDHEN and CDR2 SYDVKM. The CDR3 is made up of 15 amino acids. The CDR3 nucleotides are TGTGCCAGCACTCTAGGACAGCCCACGGCCTATGGCTACACCTTC. As protein: CASTLGQPTAYGYTF.

The rearrangement joins TRBV18 to TRBJ2-5, with D perhaps matching TRBD2 (5 bases). The CDR3 runs 13 residues. The ends were cut back, 6 bases at V and 2 bases at J, with 10 bases in the middle. CDR1 is KGHSH and CDR2 is LQKENI in the germline V gene. For the CDR3, the DNA is TGTGCCAGCTCCAGGAGGCCGCAAGAGACCCAGTACTTC. This codes for CASSRRPQETQYF. The full variable domain, with the rest looked up from reference TRBV18 and TRBJ2-5, is NAGVMQNPRHLVRRRGQEARLRCSPMKGHSHVYWYRQLPEEGLKFMVYLQKENIIDESGMPKERFSAEFPKEGPSILRIQQVVRGDSAAYFCASSRRPQETQYFGPGTRLLVL.

The rearrangement joins TRBV2 to TRBJ1-6, with 8 bases lining up with TRBD1. With 7 bases clipped from V and 0 bases from J, the junction kept 14 bases outside the gene matches. The CDR3 is made up of 19 amino acids. Per the germline V gene, CDR1 is SNHLY and CDR2 is FYNNEI. Here the CDR3 reads CASNNDRGVLSSYNSPLHF. The CDR3 coding sequence is TGTGCCAGCAATAACGACAGGGGCGTATTAAGCTCCTATAATTCACCCCTCCACTTT. Full variable domain (remainder filled in from reference TRBV2 and TRBJ1-6): EPEVTQTPSHQVTQMGQEVILRCVPISNHLYFYWYRQILGQKVEFLVSFYNNEISEKSEIFDDQFSVERPDGSNFTLKIRSTKLEDSAMYFCASNNDRGVLSSYNSPLHFGNGTRLTVT.